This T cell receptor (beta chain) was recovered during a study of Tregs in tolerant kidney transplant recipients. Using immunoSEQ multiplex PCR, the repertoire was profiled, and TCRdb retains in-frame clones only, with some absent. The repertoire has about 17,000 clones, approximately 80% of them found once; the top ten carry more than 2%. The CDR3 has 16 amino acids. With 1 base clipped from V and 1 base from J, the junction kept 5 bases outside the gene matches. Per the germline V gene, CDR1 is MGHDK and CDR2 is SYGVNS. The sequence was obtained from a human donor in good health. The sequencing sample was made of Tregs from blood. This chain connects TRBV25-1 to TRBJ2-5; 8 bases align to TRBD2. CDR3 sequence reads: CASSELGSGIQETQYF. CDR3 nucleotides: TGTGCCAGCAGTGAATTGGGTAGCGGGATCCAAGAGACCCAGTACTTC. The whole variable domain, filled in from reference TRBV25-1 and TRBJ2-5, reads EADIYQTPRYLVIGTGKKITLECSQTMGHDKMYWYQQDPGMELHLIHYSYGVNSTEKGDLSSESTVSRIRTEHFPLTLESARPSHTSQYLCASSELGSGIQETQYFGPGTRLLVL.